The T cell receptor (beta chain) under discussion was sequenced for a study of T-cell memory formation after mild COVID-19. TCRdb fed the 5' RACE reads into MiXCR, producing one record per CDR3 protein. The sample consists of 470,000 or so distinct CDR3 sequences, around 27% of them appearing once. Only one count was recorded for this clonotype. V was pared by 2 bases and J by 5 bases, with 6 bases of the junction left unmatched. Germline loops: CDR1 MRHNA, CDR2 SNTAGT. The CDR3 totals 15 residues. This chain joins TRBV6-4 and TRBJ2-3, with 8 bases lining up with TRBD2. Sequencing input: PBMCs or a T cell subset sorted from them (not recorded which). This receptor was obtained from an adult woman who had mild COVID-19 (a few samples of this study predate the infection). Cell type and time point are not known. This chain's CDR3 is CASSDGLALRDTQYF. The CDR3 DNA reads TGTGCCAGCAGTGACGGACTAGCCTTGAGAGATACGCAGTATTTT.